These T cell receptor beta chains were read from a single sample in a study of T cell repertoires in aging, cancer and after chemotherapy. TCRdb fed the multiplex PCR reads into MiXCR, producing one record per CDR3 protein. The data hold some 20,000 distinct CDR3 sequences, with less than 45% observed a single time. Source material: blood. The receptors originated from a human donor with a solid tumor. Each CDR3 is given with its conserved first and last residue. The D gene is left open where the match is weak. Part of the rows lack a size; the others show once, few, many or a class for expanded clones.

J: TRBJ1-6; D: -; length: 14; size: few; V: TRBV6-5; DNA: TGTGCCAGCAGTTCTGGCAGTTTAAATTCACCCCTCCACTTT; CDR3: CASSSGSLNSPLHF
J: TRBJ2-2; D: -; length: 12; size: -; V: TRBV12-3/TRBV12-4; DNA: TGTGCCAGCAGCCCAGGATCCGGGGAGCTGTTTTTT; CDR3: CASSPGSGELFF
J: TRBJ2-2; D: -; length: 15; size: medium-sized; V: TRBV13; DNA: TGTGCCAGCAGCTTAATCACTCCGAACACCGGGGAGCTGTTTTTT; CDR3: CASSLITPNTGELFF
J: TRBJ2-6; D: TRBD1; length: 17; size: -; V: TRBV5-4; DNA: TGTGCCAGCAGCCCAAGTGGGACAGGGACTGGGGCCAACGTCCTGACTTTC; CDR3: CASSPSGTGTGANVLTF
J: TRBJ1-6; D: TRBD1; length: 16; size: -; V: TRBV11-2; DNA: TGTGCCAGCAGCTTCCCCTGGACAGGGTCAAAATCACCCCTCCACTTT; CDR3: CASSFPWTGSKSPLHF
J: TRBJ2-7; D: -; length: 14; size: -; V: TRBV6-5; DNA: TGTGCCAGCAGTTTGGTAGCAGGGTCCTACGAGCAGTACTTC; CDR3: CASSLVAGSYEQYF
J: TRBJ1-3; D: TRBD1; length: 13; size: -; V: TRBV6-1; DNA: TGTGCCAGCGAGGGGACAGGGGGGTACACCATATATTTT; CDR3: CASEGTGGYTIYF
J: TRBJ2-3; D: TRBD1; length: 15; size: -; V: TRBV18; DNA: TGTGCCAGCTCCCCGCCGGACAGGGGGCCAGATACGCAGTATTTT; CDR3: CASSPPDRGPDTQYF
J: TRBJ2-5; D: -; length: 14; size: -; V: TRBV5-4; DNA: TGTGCCAGCAGCGTGTGGGGGTCACAAGAGACCCAGTACTTC; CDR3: CASSVWGSQETQYF
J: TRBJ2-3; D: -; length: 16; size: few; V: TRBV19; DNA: TGTGCCAGTAGTATGGGGATTAGCGCGGTTACAGATACGCAGTATTTT; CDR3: CASSMGISAVTDTQYF
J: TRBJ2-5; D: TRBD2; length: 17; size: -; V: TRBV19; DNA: TGTGCCAGTAGTATGGAATCCTCCGGGACTAGTAAAGAGACCCAGTACTTC; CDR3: CASSMESSGTSKETQYF
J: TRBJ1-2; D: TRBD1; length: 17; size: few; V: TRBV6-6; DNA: TGTGCCAGCAGTCCCTCGACAGGGCCCTCGGTCTACTATGGCTACACCTTC; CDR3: CASSPSTGPSVYYGYTF
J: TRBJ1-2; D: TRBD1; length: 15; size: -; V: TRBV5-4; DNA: TGTGCCAGCAGCTATGAGAGGGACAGGGTCTATGGCTACACCTTC; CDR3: CASSYERDRVYGYTF
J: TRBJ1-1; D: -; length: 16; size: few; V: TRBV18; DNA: TGTGCCAGCTCACCACCGCTAGGGGCCATGAACACTGAAGCTTTCTTT; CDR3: CASSPPLGAMNTEAFF
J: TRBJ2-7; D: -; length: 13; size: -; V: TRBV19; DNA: TGTGCCAGTAGTCCCCGACGAGACTACGAGCAGTACTTC; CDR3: CASSPRRDYEQYF
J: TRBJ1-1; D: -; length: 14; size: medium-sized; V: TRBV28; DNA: TGTGCCAGCAGTTCTCTAGGCGAGAACACTGAAGCTTTCTTT; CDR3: CASSSLGENTEAFF
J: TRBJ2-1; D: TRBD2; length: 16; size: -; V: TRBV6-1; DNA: TGTGCCAGCAGTGAATACGGGACTAGCGGAATAAATGAGCAGTTCTTC; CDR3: CASSEYGTSGINEQFF
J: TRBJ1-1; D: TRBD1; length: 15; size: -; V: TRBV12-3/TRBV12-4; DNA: TGTGCCAGCAGTTTAGTCGCAGGGGGCAGCGCTGAAGCTTTCTTT; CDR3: CASSLVAGGSAEAFF
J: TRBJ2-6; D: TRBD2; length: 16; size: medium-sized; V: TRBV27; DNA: TGTGCCAGCAGTTTGCGCGGGGGGGATGGGGCCAACGTCCTGACTTTC; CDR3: CASSLRGGDGANVLTF
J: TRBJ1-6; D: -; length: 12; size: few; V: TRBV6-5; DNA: TGTGCCAGCAGTTACGGGGTTTCACCCCTCCACTTT; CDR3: CASSYGVSPLHF
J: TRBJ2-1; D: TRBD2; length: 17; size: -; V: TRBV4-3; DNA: TGCGCCAGCAGCCAAGATCGTAGCGGGTCATCCTACAATGAGCAGTTCTTC; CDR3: CASSQDRSGSSYNEQFF
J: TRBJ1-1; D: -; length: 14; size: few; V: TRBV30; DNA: TGTGCCTGGGCCCCCGGGCCCCCGAACACTGAAGCTTTCTTT; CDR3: CAWAPGPPNTEAFF
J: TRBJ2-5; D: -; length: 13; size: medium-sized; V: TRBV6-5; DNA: TGTGCCAGCGTATCTACTGTTGGAGAGACCCAGTACTTC; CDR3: CASVSTVGETQYF
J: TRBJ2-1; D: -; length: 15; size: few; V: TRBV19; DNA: TGTGCCAGTGCCCGGGTCTTGAGGCCCTACAATGAGCAGTTCTTC; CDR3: CASARVLRPYNEQFF
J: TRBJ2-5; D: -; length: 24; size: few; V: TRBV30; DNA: TGTGCCTCGAAAACAATACTTCAACGGCCGGGGGACCGCCCCGGCCTGACGATTAGGGAGACCCAGTACTTC; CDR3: CASKTILQRPGDRPGLTIRETQYF
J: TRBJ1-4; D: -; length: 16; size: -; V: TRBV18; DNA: TGTGCCAGCTCACCATTTGTGAGAGTCGCTAATGAAAAACTGTTTTTT; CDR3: CASSPFVRVANEKLFF
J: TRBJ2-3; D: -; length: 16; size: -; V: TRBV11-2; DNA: TGTGCCAGCACAGGGGGGTCTGACTCAGCAACAGATACGCAGTATTTT; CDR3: CASTGGSDSATDTQYF
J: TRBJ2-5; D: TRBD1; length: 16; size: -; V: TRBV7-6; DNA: TGTGCCAGCAGCTCCCGCCGGGACAGGGGAAGGGAGACCCAGTACTTC; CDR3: CASSSRRDRGRETQYF
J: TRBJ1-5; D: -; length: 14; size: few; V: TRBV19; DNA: TGTGCCAGTAGTCTGAGGACCCGGGATCAGCCCCAGCATTTT; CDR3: CASSLRTRDQPQHF
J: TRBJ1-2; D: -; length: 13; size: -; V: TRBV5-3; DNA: TGTGCCAGCAGCCAAAGGACTAACTATGGCTACACCTTC; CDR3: CASSQRTNYGYTF
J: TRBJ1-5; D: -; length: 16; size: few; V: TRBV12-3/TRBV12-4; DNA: TGTGCCAGCAGTTTAGGAAGGGCGAAATCCAATCAGCCCCAGCATTTT; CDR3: CASSLGRAKSNQPQHF
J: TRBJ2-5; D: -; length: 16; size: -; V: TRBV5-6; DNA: TGTGCCAGCAGCTTACGACAGACATCAAATTCAGAGACCCAGTACTTC; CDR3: CASSLRQTSNSETQYF
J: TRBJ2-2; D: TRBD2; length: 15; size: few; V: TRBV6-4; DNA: TGTGCCAGCAGTGACTCCAGCGGGGGGGCCGGGGAGCTGTTTTTT; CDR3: CASSDSSGGAGELFF
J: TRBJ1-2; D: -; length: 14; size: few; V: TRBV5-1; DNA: TGCGCCAGCAGCTTCGGACAGCTTTACTATGGCTACACCTTC; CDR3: CASSFGQLYYGYTF
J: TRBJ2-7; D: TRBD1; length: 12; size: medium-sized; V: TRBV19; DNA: TGTGCCAGCGGGACAGGGGCCTACGAGCAGTACTTC; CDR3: CASGTGAYEQYF
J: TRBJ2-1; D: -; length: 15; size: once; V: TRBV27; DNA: TGTGCCAGCAGTTCCAGGGGAGGTTTTGGCAATGAGCAGTTCTTC; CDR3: CASSSRGGFGNEQFF
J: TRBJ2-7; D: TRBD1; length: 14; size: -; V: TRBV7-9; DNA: TGTGCCAGCAGCTTGGGGACAGGGGTGTTCGAGCAGTACTTC; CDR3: CASSLGTGVFEQYF
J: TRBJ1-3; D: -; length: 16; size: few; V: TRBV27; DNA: TGTGCCAGCAGTTCATTGGGACGGATCTCTGGAAACACCATATATTTT; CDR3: CASSSLGRISGNTIYF
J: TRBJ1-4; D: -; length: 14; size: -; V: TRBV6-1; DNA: TGTGCCAGCCACCCCGGGGGGGTTAAGGAAAAACTGTTTTTT; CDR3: CASHPGGVKEKLFF
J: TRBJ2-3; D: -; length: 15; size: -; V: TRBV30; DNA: TGTGCCTGGAGTGTAGGGCGGACATTCACAGATACGCAGTATTTT; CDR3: CAWSVGRTFTDTQYF
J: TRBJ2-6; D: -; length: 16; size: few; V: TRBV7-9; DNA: TGTGCCAGCAGCCCCGAACCCATCTCTGGGGCCAACGTCCTGACTTTC; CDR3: CASSPEPISGANVLTF
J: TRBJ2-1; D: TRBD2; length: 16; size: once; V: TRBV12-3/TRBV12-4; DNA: TGTGCCAGCAGATCGACTAGCGGGGTTTCCTACAATGAGCAGTTCTTC; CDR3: CASRSTSGVSYNEQFF
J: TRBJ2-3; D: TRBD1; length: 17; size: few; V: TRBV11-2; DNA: TGTGCCAGCAGCTTACGGTTGGGGGCAGGGGGTCCGGATACGCAGTATTTT; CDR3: CASSLRLGAGGPDTQYF
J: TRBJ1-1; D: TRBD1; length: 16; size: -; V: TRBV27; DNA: TGTGCCAGCAGTAGCCCCCAGGGGGGCCTAAACACTGAAGCTTTCTTT; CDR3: CASSSPQGGLNTEAFF
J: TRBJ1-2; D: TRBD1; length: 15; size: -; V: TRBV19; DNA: TGTGCCAGTACCCGGCCGGGACAGGGGAGATATGGCTACACCTTC; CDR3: CASTRPGQGRYGYTF
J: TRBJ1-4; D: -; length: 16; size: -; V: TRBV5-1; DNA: TGCGCCAGCAGCTTGGCGCGCGGATTGTTTAATGAAAAACTGTTTTTT; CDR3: CASSLARGLFNEKLFF
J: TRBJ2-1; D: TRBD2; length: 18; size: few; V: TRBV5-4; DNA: TGTGCCAGCAGCTCCCCGACTAGCGGGAGGGCCCCCTACAATGAGCAGTTCTTC; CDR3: CASSSPTSGRAPYNEQFF
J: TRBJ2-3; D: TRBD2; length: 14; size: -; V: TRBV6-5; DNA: TGTGCCAGCACCTTAGCGGGGGGATCAGATACGCAGTATTTT; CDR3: CASTLAGGSDTQYF
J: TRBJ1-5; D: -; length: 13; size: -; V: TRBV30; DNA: TGTGCCTGGAGTGGGGGGGCCTGGCAGCCCCAGCATTTT; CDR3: CAWSGGAWQPQHF
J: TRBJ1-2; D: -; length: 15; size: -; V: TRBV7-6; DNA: TGTGCCAGCAGCCTAGGACCCGGGTGGCACTACGGCTACACCTTC; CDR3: CASSLGPGWHYGYTF
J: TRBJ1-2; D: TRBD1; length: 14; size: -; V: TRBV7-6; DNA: TGTGCCAGCAGCTACAGACAGGGGAATTATGGCTACACCTTC; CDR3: CASSYRQGNYGYTF
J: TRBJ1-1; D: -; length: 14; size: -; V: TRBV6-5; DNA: TGTGCCAGCAGAAGGGGCGCACCGAACACTGAAGCTTTCTTT; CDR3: CASRRGAPNTEAFF
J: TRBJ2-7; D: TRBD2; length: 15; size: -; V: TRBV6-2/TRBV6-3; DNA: TGTGCCAGCAGTCTACTAGCGGGAGGTGGAAACGAGCAGTACTTC; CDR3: CASSLLAGGGNEQYF